This is a list of T cell receptor beta chains from one sample in a study of cytomegalovirus exposure and HLA in healthy donors. Only in-frame clones appear in the TCRdb table, and some are missing; sequencing was by immunoSEQ multiplex PCR. The sample lists 150,000 to 200,000 clones, 55% to 65% occurring once. The sample taken for sequencing was PBMCs. The receptors were sampled from a man aged 40-49 years in good health and CMV-seronegative. Both conserved end residues are part of each CDR3. The order of the fields is J gene, V gene, CDR3 protein.

>TRBJ2-1|TRBV5-1
CASSLFAAGGSYNEQFF
>TRBJ2-2|TRBV30
CAWGGRQRDGELFF
>TRBJ1-5|TRBV7-2
CASSLVPGSNQPQHF
>TRBJ2-4|TRBV19
CASSATGGRGNIQYF
>TRBJ2-1|TRBV6-6
CASSYSQGTYNEQFF
>TRBJ2-5|TRBV27
CASSLSIRGQETQYF
>TRBJ2-5|TRBV27
CASSLSRRETQYF
>TRBJ1-1|TRBV5-1
CASSQPQGADTEAFF
>TRBJ2-1|TRBV29-1
CSGNWGNVQGEQFF
>TRBJ2-7|TRBV9
CASSVAGADSYEQYF
>TRBJ1-6|TRBV5-1
CASSPGTEGSPLHF
>TRBJ1-1|TRBV6-5
CASRTENTEAFF
>TRBJ2-7|TRBV4-3
CASSQDLEYEQYF
>TRBJ1-1|TRBV18
CASSPFGQGVNTEAFF
>TRBJ2-1|TRBV7-9
CASSLGTSGGPSYNEQFF
>TRBJ2-3|TRBV5-1
CASSLLQGHTDTQYF
>TRBJ2-1|TRBV4-1
CASSQVVAREGERGEYNEQFF
>TRBJ2-1|TRBV9
CASSVSGGSIGNEQFF
>TRBJ2-7|TRBV4-1
CASSQESFRGGYEQYF
>TRBJ1-1|TRBV28
CASNQGFEAFF
>TRBJ2-1|TRBV7-8
CASSFGGLAGGNEQFF
>TRBJ1-5|TRBV12-5
CASGFYTGTGLSQPQHF
>TRBJ1-1|TRBV7-2
CASSLAGQGLTEAFF
>TRBJ2-5|TRBV29-1
CSAGQLQETQYF
>TRBJ2-7|TRBV10-3
CAISESGGGAWPVQYF
>TRBJ1-5|TRBV19
CASRQSNQPQHF
>TRBJ2-3|TRBV29-1
CSATGGRGDTQYF
>TRBJ2-2|TRBV5-4
CASSLYRTGAIGTGELFF
>TRBJ2-7|TRBV28
CASSSLQLRQGAYEQYF
>TRBJ1-5|TRBV19
CASSIGEIYSNQPQHF
>TRBJ2-7|TRBV19
CASSPLAGDSYEQYF
>TRBJ2-4|TRBV15
CATSRDRTGDFTKNIQYF